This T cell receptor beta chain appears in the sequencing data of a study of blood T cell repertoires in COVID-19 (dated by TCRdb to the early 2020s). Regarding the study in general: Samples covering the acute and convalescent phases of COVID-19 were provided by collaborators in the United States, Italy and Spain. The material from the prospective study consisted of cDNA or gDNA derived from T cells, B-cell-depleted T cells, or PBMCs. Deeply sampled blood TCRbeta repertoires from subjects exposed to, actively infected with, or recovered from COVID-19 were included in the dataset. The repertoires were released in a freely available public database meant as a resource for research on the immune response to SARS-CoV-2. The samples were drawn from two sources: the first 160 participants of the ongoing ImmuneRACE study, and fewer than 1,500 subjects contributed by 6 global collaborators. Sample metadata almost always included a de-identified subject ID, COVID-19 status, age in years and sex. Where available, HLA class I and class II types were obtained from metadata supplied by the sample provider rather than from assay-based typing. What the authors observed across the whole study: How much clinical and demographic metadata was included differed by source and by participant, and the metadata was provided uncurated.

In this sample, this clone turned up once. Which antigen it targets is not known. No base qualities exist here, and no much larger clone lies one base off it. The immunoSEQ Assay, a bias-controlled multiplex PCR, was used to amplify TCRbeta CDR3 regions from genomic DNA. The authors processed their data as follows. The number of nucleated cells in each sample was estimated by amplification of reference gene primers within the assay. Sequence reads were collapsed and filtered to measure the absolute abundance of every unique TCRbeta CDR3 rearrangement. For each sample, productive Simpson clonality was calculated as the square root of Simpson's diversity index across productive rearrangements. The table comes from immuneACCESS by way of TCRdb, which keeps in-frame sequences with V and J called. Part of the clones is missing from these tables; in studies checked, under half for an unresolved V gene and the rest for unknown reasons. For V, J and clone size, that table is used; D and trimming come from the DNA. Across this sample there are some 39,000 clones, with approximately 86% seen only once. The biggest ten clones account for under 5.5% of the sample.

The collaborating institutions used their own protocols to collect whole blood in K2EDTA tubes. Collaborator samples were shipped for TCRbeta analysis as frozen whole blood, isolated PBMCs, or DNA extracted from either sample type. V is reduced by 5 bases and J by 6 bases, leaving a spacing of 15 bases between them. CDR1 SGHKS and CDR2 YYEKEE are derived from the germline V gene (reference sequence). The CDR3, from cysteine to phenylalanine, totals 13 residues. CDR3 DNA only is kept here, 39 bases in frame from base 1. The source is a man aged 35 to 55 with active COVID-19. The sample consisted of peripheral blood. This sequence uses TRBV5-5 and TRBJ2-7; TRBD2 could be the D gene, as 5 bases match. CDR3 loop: CASSRTSLAEQYF. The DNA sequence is TGTGCCAGCAGTCGGACTTCTCTGGCCGAGCAGTACTTC.